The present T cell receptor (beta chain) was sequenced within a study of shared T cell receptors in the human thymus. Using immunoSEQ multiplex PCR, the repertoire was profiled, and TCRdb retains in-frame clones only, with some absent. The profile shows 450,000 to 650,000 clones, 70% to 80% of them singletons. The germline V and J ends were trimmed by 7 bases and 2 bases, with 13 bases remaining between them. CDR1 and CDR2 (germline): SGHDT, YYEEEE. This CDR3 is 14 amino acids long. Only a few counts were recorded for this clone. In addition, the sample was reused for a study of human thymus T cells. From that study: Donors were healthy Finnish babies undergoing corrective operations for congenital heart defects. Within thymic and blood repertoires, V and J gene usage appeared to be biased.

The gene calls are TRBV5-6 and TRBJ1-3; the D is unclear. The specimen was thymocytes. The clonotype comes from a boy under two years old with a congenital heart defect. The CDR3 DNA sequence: TGTGCCAGCGGAAGACACTTCGCTGGAAACACCATATATTTT. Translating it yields CASGRHFAGNTIYF. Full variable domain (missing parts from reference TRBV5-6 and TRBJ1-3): DAGVTQSPTHLIKTRGQQVTLRCSPKSGHDTVSWYQQALGQGPQFIFQYYEEEERQRGNFPDRFSGHQFPNYSSELNVNALLLGDSALYLCASGRHFAGNTIYFGEGSWLTVV.